The present T cell receptor (beta chain) was sequenced within a study of blood T cell repertoires in COVID-19. Overall study context: Acute-phase and convalescent COVID-19 samples originated in the United States, Italy and Spain.

Original processing methods: For nucleated cells, counts were estimated from reference gene primer amplification. Here immunoSEQ multiplex PCR was the method, and the copy in TCRdb shows in-frame clones only, minus some. V, J and clone size were drawn from that table, and D and trimming were deduced from the DNA. The sample yields 250,000 or so clones, approximately 80% seen once. Sequenced input: peripheral blood. The source is a man aged 35 to 55 who had recovered from COVID-19.

CDR3 DNA sequence: TGCGCCAGCAGCCAAGAGGAGGGTCCCCATGGCTACACCTTC. This codes for CASSQEEGPHGYTF. The chain recombines TRBV4-3 with TRBJ1-2; no definite D call. The CDR3 is made up of 14 amino acids. In germline, CDR1 is LGHNA, CDR2 YSLEER. Trimming stripped 0 bases from V and 6 bases from J, with 11 bases between.